This T cell receptor (beta chain) originates from a study of human T cells and chemical hapten exposure. Study context: Upper-back patches of 0.01% DPC were read at 6 days. The study, taken as a whole, reports: Once DPC sensitization occurred, TCRs above 1 in 1000 frequency showed no change. There were significantly more large CDR3 similarity clusters among expanded TCRs than among controls.

TCRdb called the RACE reads again in MiXCR, with one record for every CDR3 protein. The table has about 92,000 distinct CDR3 sequences, approximately 11% seen once; the top ten hold more than 0.85%. In its sample, this clonotype was seen a few times. No antigen is known for it. The time point was: patch test 3, about 24 weeks after DPC sensitization. Treatment: therapeutic diphenylcyclopropenone sensitization with weekly scalp DPC. The sample consisted of whole blood, taken in connection with sensitization to the hapten diphenylcyclopropenone (DPC). The source of this sequence is a woman under 40 with alopecia areata. Some clones in this sample may be carry-over from other donors' samples.

Here the CDR3 DNA reads TGTGCCAGCAGCTCTGACAGACTGAACACTGAAGCTTTCTTT. This codes for CASSSDRLNTEAFF. The chain is built from TRBV7-9 and TRBJ1-1; TRBD1 is a possible D gene (5 bases). V lost 4 bases to trimming and J lost 0 bases, with 9 bases between them. CDR3 length equals 14 residues. The germline gives CDR1 SEHNR, CDR2 FQNEAQ (reference sequence).